The next 6 T cell receptor beta chains were all read from a single sample in a study of breast tumors, draining lymph nodes, adjacent tissues. Breast cancer patients provided tissue from their axillary draining lymph nodes. Each CDR3 protein is one row after TCRdb ran MiXCR on the multiplex PCR reads. Here the sample spans around 290,000 distinct CDR3 sequences, roughly 31% being singletons. The specimen was axillary lymph node tissue. The receptors here all came from a female donor with breast cancer. Some clones in this sample may be carry-over from other donors' samples.

Regarding this clonotype: Since a much larger clone is just one base distant, this may be a read error. The chain couples TRBV20-1 to TRBJ2-1; possibly TRBD2 for D (6 bases). Germline V gene data show CDR1 as DFQATT and CDR2 as SNEGSKA (reference sequence). The CDR3 has 15 residues. CDR3 coding DNA: TGCAGTGCTACCGGGGCGGGGAAATCCTCCAATGAGCAGTTCTTC. Protein sequence: CSATGAGKSSNEQFF.

This clonotype has ten or more counts. The V call is TRBV10-1, the J call TRBJ2-2, with D hard to call. This CDR3 has 15 amino acids. Trimming removed 4 bases from V and 4 bases from J, with 13 bases in between. Germline-derived CDR1 and CDR2 are WNHNN and SYGVQD (reference sequence). The CDR3 region is CASSADSVRTGELFF. The DNA of the CDR3 is TGCGCCAGCAGTGCCGACTCGGTGCGCACCGGGGAGCTGTTTTTT.

J is TRBJ2-1 and V is TRBV11-3, with TRBD2 identical over 12 bases. The trim removed 5 bases at V and 4 bases at J, leaving 9 bases unmatched. This CDR3 has 17 amino acids. Germline CDR1 is SGHNT and CDR2 is YENEEA. The CDR3, as DNA: TGTGCCAGCAGCCAAGCTAGCGGGGGGGGTACATACAATGAGCAGTTCTTC. Translated, it gives CASSQASGGGTYNEQFF.

As concerns this clonotype: One junction end does not reproduce the germline sequence, and a read error may be involved. The rearrangement joins TRBV9 to TRBJ1-6; 7 bases match TRBD1. This CDR3 contains 16 residues. Germline CDR1 SGDLS, CDR2 YYNGEE. DNA for the CDR3: TGTGCCAGCAGCGTAGATAGGAGACAGGGAGATTCACTCCTCCACTTT. Protein product: CASSVDRRQGDSLLHF.

As for this clonotype: Possible read error: a much larger clone is one base away. V usage is TRBV12-3 or TRBV12-4 and J usage is TRBJ2-1, with D perhaps matching TRBD2 (7 bases). This CDR3 has 13 residues. Here the CDR3 reads CASGLWGGDEQFF. In DNA form, the CDR3 reads TGTGCTAGTGGTTTATGGGGGGGCGATGAGCAGTTCTTC.

This clonotype appeared many times. The rearrangement uses TRBV6-6 and TRBJ1-2, with 7 bases that match TRBD1. This CDR3 region has 13 residues. Germline CDR1 MNHNY, CDR2 SVGAGI (reference sequence). V gave up 8 bases and J gave up 4 bases; unmatched junction bases: 7. CDR3 residues: CASQGGSSYGYTF. CDR3 DNA: TGTGCCAGCCAGGGGGGCAGCTCCTATGGCTACACCTTC.